The text below deals with one T cell receptor beta chain. A sample-barcoded 5' primer and a J-beta primer mix were used in a second PCR of roughly 7 to 12 cycles. TCRdb processed the 5' RACE reads anew with MiXCR; each CDR3 protein has one entry. The sample contains 1.5 million to 2 million distinct CDR3 sequences, 30% to 40% of which appear only once. The entry originates in a study of blood T cells in healthy people across ages. The sequenced sample consisted of blood. The TCR comes from a human donor in good health.

The CDR3 here is CASTRVGSKNIQYF. The CDR3 coding sequence is TGTGCCAGCACCCGGGTTGGTTCCAAAAACATTCAGTACTTC. The V and J genes are TRBV28 and TRBJ2-4; D not resolved. The V gene's germline CDR1 is MDHEN and CDR2 SYDVKM. The V and J ends lost 7 bases and 2 bases respectively, with 12 bases between them. The CDR3 loop spans 14 amino acids.